The source of this TCR beta chain is a study of blood T cell repertoires in COVID-19 (dated by TCRdb to about 2020). Describing the broader study: Collaborator samples came from the United States, Italy and Spain and covered acute and convalescent phases of COVID-19. The prospective study material was composed of cDNA or gDNA derived from T cells, B-cell-depleted T cells, or PBMCs. Subjects who had been exposed to COVID-19, were actively infected with it, or had recovered from it provided the deeply sampled blood TCRbeta repertoires that made up the dataset. The repertoires were made available in a free public database intended to serve as a resource for research on the immune response to SARS-CoV-2. The samples were drawn from the first 160 participants of the ongoing ImmuneRACE study and from some 1,300 subjects provided by 6 global collaborators. The sample metadata nearly always contained a de-identified subject ID, COVID-19 status, age in years and sex. Where available, HLA class I and class II types were obtained from metadata supplied by the sample provider rather than from assay-based typing. The paper as a whole reports these results and caveats: Clinical and demographic metadata were provided uncurated, with the amount varying by source and participant.

The immunoSEQ Assay, a bias-controlled multiplex PCR, was used to amplify TCRbeta CDR3 regions from genomic DNA. Under the source paper's analysis protocol: The number of nucleated cells in each sample was estimated from the amplification of reference gene primers within the assay. To quantify the absolute abundance of each unique TCRbeta CDR3 rearrangement, sequence reads were collapsed and filtered. Productive Simpson clonality was computed per sample as the square root of Simpson's diversity index over productive rearrangements. The table comes from immuneACCESS by way of TCRdb, which keeps in-frame sequences with V and J called. Part of the clones is missing from these tables; in studies checked, under half for an unresolved V gene and the rest for unknown reasons. The V and J calls and clone size come from that table; D and trimming were worked out from the DNA. The sample contains about 140,000 clones, 88% of them found a single time. The biggest ten clones account for more than 2% of the sample.

On this clone itself: Which antigen it targets is not known. The record has no base qualities; no much larger clone is one base away.

One collaborating source in Seattle enrolled patients while the patients were actively infected and followed the patients over time throughout the course of disease. The collaborating institutions used their own protocols to collect whole blood in K2EDTA tubes. Collaborator samples were shipped for TCRbeta analysis as frozen whole blood, isolated PBMCs, or DNA extracted from either sample type. The sample was peripheral blood. The origin of this receptor is a human donor with COVID-19, enrolled during active disease. The donor label of this sample is uncertain.

The bases are TGTGCCAGCAGCCAAGATCGGGCGGGGGGGTACCAAGAGACCCAGTACTTC. Its translation reads: CASSQDRAGGYQETQYF. This chain joins TRBV4-2 to TRBJ2-5; 9 of the junction bases match TRBD2. CDR1 LGHNA and CDR2 YNFKEQ were looked up in the germline V gene. The germline V end is reduced by 0 bases and the J end by 0 bases; junction bases left unmatched: 5. The CDR3 holds 17 amino acids from the cysteine to the phenylalanine. The only DNA kept is the CDR3, 51 bases in frame from the first base.